This entry features one TCR beta chain sequence. Its specificity is unknown. The CDR3 consists of 15 residues. Germline trimming cut 5 bases from V and 2 bases from J; bases unmatched to any gene: 4. Germline-derived CDR1 and CDR2 are MNHEY and SVGAGI. The data were taken from a study of cytomegalovirus exposure and HLA in healthy donors. Those who donated were healthy bone marrow donors. Study-level results: The authors enumerated 150 to 200 TCR beta chains as linked to cytomegalovirus. Sequencing had likely introduced a cluster of highly shared sequence variants as an artifact.

Primers included in the PCR were 60 Vbeta and 13 Jbeta primers. Generated by immunoSEQ multiplex PCR, the TCRdb table keeps only in-frame clones and is missing some. The data hold some 120,000 clones, with around two thirds observed a single time. The chain uses TRBV6-5 and TRBJ2-3; 10 nucleotides align to TRBD2. Material for sequencing was PBMCs. The source of this sequence is a woman aged 40 to 49 in good health and CMV-seropositive. CDR3 loop: CASSKLAGLTDTQYF. The CDR3 coding sequence is TGTGCCAGCAGTAAACTAGCGGGGCTCACAGATACGCAGTATTTT.